These 31 T cell receptor beta chains were sequenced from one sample in a study of shared clonotypes between healthy human individuals. The table came from immunoSEQ multiplex PCR; TCRdb's copy has only in-frame clones and leaves some out. The sample yields about 380,000 clones, just over 95% seen once. The sequenced sample was memory CD8+ T cells sorted from blood. Subset of the sample: CD45RO+ cells pooled with CCR7-negative TemRA cells. These TCRs come from a man younger than 45 in good health.

The J gene is TRBJ1-2, the V gene TRBV5-5; 7 bases fit TRBD1. The CDR3 runs 14 residues. The trim removed 4 bases at V and 4 bases at J, leaving 7 bases unmatched. CDR1 is SGHKS and CDR2 is YYEKEE in the germline V gene (reference sequence). The CDR3 region is CASSQPTGAYGYTF. The CDR3 DNA reads TGTGCCAGCAGCCAGCCCACAGGGGCCTATGGCTACACCTTC.

This chain uses TRBV28 with TRBJ1-3; D is uncertain. The CDR3 runs 14 residues. The germline CDR1 and CDR2 sequences are MDHEN and SYDVKM. V was shortened by 7 bases and J by 0 bases, with 10 bases between the two germline ends. The CDR3: CASTFQRSGNTIYF. The CDR3 DNA reads TGTGCCAGCACCTTCCAGCGCTCTGGAAACACCATATATTTT.

This rearrangement joins TRBV28 to TRBJ2-5; 7 nucleotides line up with TRBD2. This CDR3 has 17 amino acids. J gave up 1 base and V 3 bases, and 11 bases lay outside the gene matches. Per germline, CDR1 MDHEN and CDR2 SYDVKM. The CDR3 nucleotides are TGTGCCAGCAGTTTCCGGACGGGGGGAATAGCCCAAGAGACCCAGTACTTC. Its translation is CASSFRTGGIAQETQYF. Supplemented by reference TRBV28 and TRBJ2-5, the full variable domain reads DVKVTQSSRYLVKRTGEKVFLECVQDMDHENMFWYRQDPGLGLRLIYFSYDVKMKEKGDIPEGYSVSREKKERFSLILESASTNQTSMYLCASSFRTGGIAQETQYFGPGTRLLVL.

This sequence joins TRBV10-3 and TRBJ2-7; tentatively, D is TRBD2 (7 bases). The CDR3 totals 18 residues. The germline V gene encodes CDR1 ENHRY and CDR2 SYGVKD. V was trimmed by 2 bases and J by 6 bases, leaving 26 bases between them. The CDR3 reads CAISEPEGGRDYFGEQYF. The DNA for the CDR3 is TGTGCCATCAGTGAGCCCGAGGGGGGTCGGGACTACTTCGGCGAGCAGTACTTC.

The chain couples TRBV7-9 to TRBJ2-7; D ambiguous. The germline V gene has CDR1 SEHNR and CDR2 FQNEAQ (reference sequence). Trimming cost V 1 base and J 1 base, with 8 bases left between them. CDR3 length: 14 residues. The CDR3 DNA follows: TGTGCCAGCAGCTTAGAAGCGCATTCCTACGAGCAGTACTTC. Residues: CASSLEAHSYEQYF.

The rearrangement joins TRBV4-1 to TRBJ2-1; 11 nucleotides agree with TRBD2. In germline, CDR1 is MGHRA, CDR2 YSYEKL. V was clipped by 8 bases and J by 12 bases; unmatched bases: 18. This CDR3 is built from 16 residues. Here the CDR3 DNA reads TGCGCCAGCTCGGGGAATGTGGTGTTAGCGGGAGGGGGGCAGTTCTTC. It encodes CASSGNVVLAGGGQFF.

CDR3 in amino acids: CASTSNGRETQYF. The CDR3 region has the DNA TGTGCCAGTACCTCGAATGGCAGGGAGACCCAGTACTTC. The chain joins TRBV27 to TRBJ2-5; no definite D call. Germline V gene sequence: CDR1 MNHEY, CDR2 SMNVEV (reference sequence). V shed 9 bases and J shed 5 bases, with 16 bases lying between them. The CDR3 is 13 residues long.

The CDR3 reads CASSSTRDIQYF. In DNA form, the CDR3 reads TGTGCCAGCAGCTCGACCAGGGACATTCAGTACTTC. V gene TRBV7-2 combines with J gene TRBJ2-4; D might be TRBD1 (5 bases). Trimming took off 4 bases at V and 8 bases at J, with 9 bases between the two ends. CDR1 SGHTA and CDR2 FQGNSA come from the germline V gene. This CDR3 has 12 residues.

This clone was seen just once. The rearrangement uses TRBV5-8 and TRBJ2-7; D may be TRBD1 (6 bases). The germline CDR1 and CDR2 sequences are SGHTS and YDEGEE. Deletions cut 6 bases from V and 3 bases from J, with 16 bases between. The length of the CDR3 is 14 residues. The CDR3 protein is CASTVGDTYYEQYF. Here the CDR3 DNA reads TGTGCCAGCACCGTGGGGGACACCTACTACGAGCAGTACTTC.

The V gene is TRBV13, the J gene TRBJ2-1; a possible D gene is TRBD2 (5 bases). The germline V gene has CDR1 PRHDT and CDR2 FYEKMQ (reference sequence). The CDR3 covers 15 residues. V was cut by 2 bases and J by 5 bases, with 13 bases left in between. The CDR3 region is CASSLYVRGNNEQFF. The DNA of the CDR3 is TGTGCCAGCAGCTTATATGTACGGGGAAACAATGAGCAGTTCTTC.

The V call is TRBV15, the J call TRBJ1-3, with D maybe TRBD1 (5 bases). The CDR3 is 15 residues long. V lost 5 bases to trimming and J lost 0 bases, with 11 bases between them. Germline assignment: CDR1 LNHNV and CDR2 YYDKDF (reference sequence). The CDR3 coding sequence is TGTGCCACCAGCGGGGGGACCGGCTCTGGAAACACCATATATTTT. Protein sequence: CATSGGTGSGNTIYF.

This clone has just one count. The chain uses TRBV7-3 and TRBJ2-2; tentative D call: TRBD2 (5 bases). CDR1 and CDR2 from the germline V gene are SGHTA and FQGTGA. The length of the CDR3 is 13 residues. V was clipped by 4 bases and J by 2 bases, with 5 bases between them. CDR3 residues: CASSSSNTGELFF. CDR3 DNA sequence: TGTGCCAGCAGCTCTAGCAACACCGGGGAGCTGTTTTTT.

V is TRBV13 and J is TRBJ2-6; D is unclear. The CDR3 is 17 amino acids. CDR1 and CDR2 (germline): PRHDT, FYEKMQ (reference sequence). Trimming cost V 0 bases and J 0 bases, with 9 bases left between them. The chain's CDR3 is CASSLGPTASGANVLTF. The CDR3 coding sequence is TGTGCCAGCAGCTTAGGCCCCACGGCCTCTGGGGCCAACGTCCTGACTTTC.

In DNA, the CDR3 is TGTGCCACCAGCAGAGATCCCGGGGCCTGGGATGAGCAGTTCTTC. Its protein is CATSRDPGAWDEQFF. The chain recombines TRBV15 with TRBJ2-1; the D call may be TRBD1 or TRBD2 (5 bases each). Trimming stripped 0 bases from V and 8 bases from J, with 14 bases between. There are 15 residues in the CDR3. Looked up from germline, CDR1 is LNHNV and CDR2 is YYDKDF (reference sequence).

The chain is built from TRBV6-5 and TRBJ1-5, with TRBD1 identical over 7 bases. The CDR3 sequence is 15 residues long. The V and J ends lost 6 bases and 2 bases, in that order; junction bases with no gene match: 7. The germline gives CDR1 MNHEY, CDR2 SVGAGI. This chain's CDR3 is CASRGGGTGNQPQHF. CDR3 DNA sequence: TGTGCCAGCAGAGGAGGGGGGACAGGCAATCAGCCCCAGCATTTT.

V usage is TRBV7-2 and J usage is TRBJ1-1; D not certain. This CDR3 is built from 16 residues. Trimming removed 1 base from V and 2 bases from J, with 14 bases in between. CDR1 SGHTA and CDR2 FQGNSA come from the germline V gene. CDR3 sequence (DNA): TGTGCCAGCAGCTTAGAAATTGGCAGACTCAACACTGAAGCTTTCTTT. It is translated as CASSLEIGRLNTEAFF.

The V and J genes are TRBV27 and TRBJ1-2, with a weak D call TRBD1 (5 bases). This CDR3 is 16 amino acids long. CDR1 is MNHEY and CDR2 is SMNVEV in the germline V gene (reference sequence). V was cut by 5 bases and J by 8 bases, with 24 bases left in between. CDR3 coding DNA: TGTGCCAGCAGTACCACCCCGGGGGTCTCCTTCTCGGGCTACACCTTC. Residues: CASSTTPGVSFSGYTF.

The chain uses TRBV5-5 and TRBJ2-2, with TRBD2 as a possible D gene (5 bases). This CDR3 is 14 amino acids long. The germline gives CDR1 SGHKS, CDR2 YYEKEE (reference sequence). V was cut by 2 bases and J by 4 bases, with 9 bases left in between. The CDR3 region is CASSFFAGTGELFF. As DNA, the CDR3 is TGTGCCAGCAGCTTTTTTGCGGGCACCGGGGAGCTGTTTTTT.

The rearrangement joins TRBV27 to TRBJ2-1; weak D call: TRBD1 (5 bases). CDR1 is MNHEY, CDR2 SMNVEV, per germline (reference sequence). There are 16 residues in the CDR3. The germline V and J ends were trimmed by 3 bases and 0 bases, with 12 bases remaining between them. As DNA, the CDR3 is TGTGCCAGCAGTTTCCGGACATCTAGCTCCTACAATGAGCAGTTCTTC. It yields the protein CASSFRTSSSYNEQFF.

The V gene is TRBV6-6, the J gene TRBJ1-2; 7 positions agree with TRBD1. V trimming: 2 bases; J trimming: 6 bases; junction bases outside the gene matches: 0. The CDR3 is 12 residues long. CDR1 is MNHNY, CDR2 SVGAGI, per germline (reference sequence). Here the CDR3 reads CASSYGTDGYTF. Here the CDR3 DNA reads TGTGCCAGCAGTTACGGGACAGATGGCTACACCTTC.

This clone appeared a few times. The CDR3 loop reads CAGAPGLAGGLTQYF. The CDR3 DNA reads TGTGCCGGAGCTCCGGGACTAGCGGGAGGTCTTACGCAGTATTTT. The V call is TRBV2, the J call TRBJ2-3; 15 bases map to TRBD2. The CDR3 covers 15 residues. Germline trimming cut 11 bases from V and 8 bases from J; bases unmatched to any gene: 11. Germline V lookup: CDR1 SNHLY, CDR2 FYNNEI. Full variable domain (missing parts from reference TRBV2 and TRBJ2-3): EPEVTQTPSHQVTQMGQEVILRCVPISNHLYFYWYRQILGQKVEFLVSFYNNEISEKSEIFDDQFSVERPDGSNFTLKIRSTKLEDSAMYFCAGAPGLAGGLTQYFGPGTRLTVL.

The V call is TRBV7-8, the J call TRBJ2-3; possibly TRBD2 for D (5 bases). Trimming took 1 base from V and 1 from J, leaving 9 bases between them. The germline V gene encodes CDR1 SGHVS and CDR2 FQNEAQ. The CDR3 contains 15 residues. CDR3 sequence: CASSLGLAGTDTQYF. The DNA of the CDR3 is TGTGCCAGCAGCTTAGGGCTAGCAGGCACAGATACGCAGTATTTT. Supplemented by reference TRBV7-8 and TRBJ2-3, the full variable domain reads GAGVSQSPRYKVAKRGQDVALRCDPISGHVSLFWYQQALGQGPEFLTYFQNEAQLDKSGLPSDRFFAERPEGSVSTLKIQRTQQEDSAVYLCASSLGLAGTDTQYFGPGTRLTVL.

J is TRBJ2-1 and V is TRBV4-1; 11 nucleotides match TRBD2. V lost 1 base to trimming and J lost 7 bases; unmatched junction nucleotides: 15. This CDR3 is built from 19 residues. Germline V lookup: CDR1 MGHRA, CDR2 YSYEKL. The CDR3 DNA sequence: TGCGCCAGCAGCCAAGTTGGCTCTAGCGGGAGGCCAATGAGGAATGAGCAGTTCTTC. Translating gives CASSQVGSSGRPMRNEQFF.

Concerning this clone: One junction end does not reproduce the germline sequence, and a read error may be involved. The chain links TRBV7-7 to TRBJ2-5; the D is unclear. The CDR3 totals 13 residues. Germline V gene data show CDR1 as SSHAT and CDR2 as FNYEAQ (reference sequence). CDR3 residues: CASSFSLEETQYF. The CDR3 DNA sequence: TGTGCTAGCAGCTTCTCCCTAGAAGAGACCCAGTACTTC. Full variable domain (outside the CDR3, taken from reference TRBV7-7 and TRBJ2-5): GAGVSQSPRYKVTKRGQDVTLRCDPISSHATLYWYQQALGQGPEFLTYFNYEAQPDKSGLPSDRFSAERPEGSISTLTIQRTEQRDSAMYRCASSFSLEETQYFGPGTRLLVL.

The rearrangement links TRBV27 to TRBJ2-3, with D possibly matching TRBD2 (5 bases). Germline V CDR1 and CDR2: MNHEY, SMNVEV (reference sequence). V was clipped by 1 base and J by 4 bases, with 9 bases between them. This CDR3 is built from 14 residues. This CDR3 reads CASSLLRVPDTQYF. The CDR3 nucleotides read TGTGCCAGCAGTTTATTGAGGGTTCCAGATACGCAGTATTTT.

The V call is TRBV6-4, the J call TRBJ2-7; tentatively, D is TRBD1 or TRBD2 (5 bases each). Trimming removed 4 bases from V and 2 bases from J, with 12 bases in between. The CDR3 is 14 amino acids. From germline, CDR1 is MRHNA and CDR2 SNTAGT. CDR3: CASSAGDGAYEQYF. CDR3 sequence (DNA): TGTGCCAGCAGTGCCGGGGACGGAGCCTACGAGCAGTACTTC.

In DNA form, the CDR3 reads TGTGCCAGCAGCTCAGGGGGCTCCTACAATGAGCAGTTCTTC. Amino acids: CASSSGGSYNEQFF. The J gene is TRBJ2-1, the V gene TRBV6-5; 7 bases are shared with TRBD1. The CDR3 covers 14 residues. Germline loops: CDR1 MNHEY, CDR2 SVGAGI. The V and J ends lost 6 bases and 0 bases, in that order; junction bases with no gene match: 2.

The chain couples TRBV30 to TRBJ2-2; 9 nucleotides align to TRBD2. V lost 4 bases to trimming and J lost 7 bases; unmatched junction nucleotides: 16. The CDR3 has 17 amino acids. CDR1 and CDR2 (germline): GTSNPN, SVGIG (reference sequence). For the CDR3, the DNA is TGTGCCTGGATCGATAGGAGATTAGCGGGAGCGAACGGGGAGCTGTTTTTT. Translation: CAWIDRRLAGANGELFF.

The CDR3 DNA reads TGTGCCAGCAGCTCTCGGGACAGCTCCTACAATGAGCAGTTCTTC. The encoded protein is CASSSRDSSYNEQFF. V and J are TRBV7-3 and TRBJ2-1, with TRBD1 identical over 7 bases. V was pared by 4 bases and J by 0 bases, with 3 bases of the junction left unmatched. Germline V gene data show CDR1 as SGHTA and CDR2 as FQGTGA. This CDR3 has 15 residues. Drawing the rest from reference TRBV7-3 and TRBJ2-1, the complete variable domain is GAGVSQTPSNKVTEKGKYVELRCDPISGHTALYWYRQSLGQGPEFLIYFQGTGAADDSGLPNDRFFAVRPEGSVSTLKIQRTERGDSAVYLCASSSRDSSYNEQFFGPGTRLTVL.

The J gene is TRBJ2-7, the V gene TRBV20-1; no firm D call. V was pared by 6 bases and J by 4 bases, with 4 bases between. This CDR3 region has 9 residues. CDR1 and CDR2 (germline): DFQATT, SNEGSKA (reference sequence). The CDR3 coding sequence is TGCAGTGCCTTATACGAGCAGTACTTC. Encoded protein: CSALYEQYF.

The chain joins TRBV6-1 to TRBJ2-1; maybe TRBD2 (6 bases). Germline V lookup: CDR1 MNHNS, CDR2 SASEGT. Trimming shortened V by 0 bases and J by 1 base, and 16 bases separated the two germline ends. There are 18 residues in the CDR3. The CDR3 is CASSEARGGSGSYNEQFF. CDR3 bases: TGTGCCAGCAGTGAAGCCCGGGGAGGTAGCGGTTCCTACAATGAGCAGTTCTTC.